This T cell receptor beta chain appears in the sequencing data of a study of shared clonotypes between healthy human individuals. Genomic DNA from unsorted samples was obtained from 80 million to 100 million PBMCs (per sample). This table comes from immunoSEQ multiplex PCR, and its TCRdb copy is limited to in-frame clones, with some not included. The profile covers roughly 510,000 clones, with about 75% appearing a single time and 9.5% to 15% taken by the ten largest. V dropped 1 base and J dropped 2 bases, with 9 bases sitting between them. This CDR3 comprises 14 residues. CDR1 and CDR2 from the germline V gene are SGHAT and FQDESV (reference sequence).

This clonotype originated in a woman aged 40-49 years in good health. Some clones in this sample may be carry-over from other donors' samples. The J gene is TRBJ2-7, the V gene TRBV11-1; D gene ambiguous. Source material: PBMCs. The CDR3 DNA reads TGTGCCAGCAGCTTAGGGTTGGAGACCTACGAGCAGTACTTC. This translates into CASSLGLETYEQYF.